These 20 T cell receptor beta chains share one sample of origin, sequenced in a study of early T cells in non-severe SARS-CoV-2 infection. A single record per CDR3 protein comes from TCRdb applying MiXCR to the 5' RACE reads. The data hold around 71,000 distinct CDR3 sequences, with about a tenth observed a single time. The starting material was whole blood, obtained at baseline. The receptors were gathered from an adult who was a healthcare worker with PCR-confirmed SARS-CoV-2 infection or an uninfected control (not recorded which).

CDR3 sequence: CASSFSGGFAEAFF. The CDR3 DNA reads as TGTGCCAGCAGTTTCTCAGGGGGCTTCGCTGAAGCTTTCTTT. The V and J genes are TRBV6-5 and TRBJ1-1, with 8 bases matching TRBD1. The V segment lost 4 bases and the J segment 6 bases; nucleotides outside the gene matches: 7. The CDR3 has 14 residues. CDR1 and CDR2 (germline): MNHEY, SVGAGI.

This clonotype was detected ten times or more. The V gene is TRBV7-8, the J gene TRBJ2-7; D is unclear. The CDR3 is 18 amino acids. Germline CDR1 and CDR2: SGHVS and FQNEAQ. Trimming removed 1 base from V and 4 bases from J, with 23 bases in between. Here the CDR3 DNA reads TGTGCCAGCAGCTTAGGGCGTGGGCTCCCTAGGGTTTTTTACGAGCAGTACTTC. Its protein is CASSLGRGLPRVFYEQYF.

This clonotype occurred a few times. This CDR3 reads CSGREGSNQPQHF. CDR3 DNA sequence: TGCAGTGGGCGGGAGGGGAGCAATCAGCCCCAGCATTTT. The chain joins TRBV20-1 to TRBJ1-5; TRBD1 is a possible D gene (5 bases). V was shortened by 7 bases and J by 1 base, with 11 bases between the two germline ends. CDR1 is DFQATT, CDR2 SNEGSKA, per germline (reference sequence). The CDR3 contains 13 residues.

This clonotype was seen ten or more times. This rearrangement joins TRBV20-1 to TRBJ2-6; tentatively, D is TRBD2 (5 bases). CDR1 is DFQATT and CDR2 is SNEGSKA in the germline V gene (reference sequence). The germline V and J ends were trimmed by 1 base and 1 base, with 14 bases remaining between them. This CDR3 comprises 17 residues. CDR3 nucleotide sequence: TGCAGTGCTAGAGCCTCGAATCTAGCATCTGGGGCCAACGTCCTGACTTTC. It yields the protein CSARASNLASGANVLTF.

In this sample, this clonotype turned up many times. CDR3 sequence: CASSLTSGGGELFF. DNA of the CDR3: TGTGCCAGCAGCTTGACTAGCGGCGGCGGGGAGCTGTTTTTT. V usage is TRBV6-6 and J usage is TRBJ2-2; 9 bases match TRBD2. CDR3 length: 14 amino acids. The V segment lost 6 bases and the J segment 7 bases; nucleotides outside the gene matches: 6. CDR1 is MNHNY and CDR2 is SVGAGI in the germline V gene (reference sequence).

This clonotype was seen a handful of times. The chain carries TRBV6-6 and TRBJ2-1; TRBD2 matches at 11 bases. CDR1 is MNHNY and CDR2 is SVGAGI in the germline V gene (reference sequence). With V trimmed by 6 bases and J by 5 bases, 6 bases remained unmatched. The CDR3 loop spans 15 amino acids. The CDR3 spells CASRRPGLADNEQFF. The DNA of the CDR3 is TGTGCCAGCAGACGTCCGGGACTAGCGGACAATGAGCAGTTCTTC.

The table lists this clonotype with a few counts. The V gene is TRBV6-6, the J gene TRBJ2-3; D is ambiguous. The germline gives CDR1 MNHNY, CDR2 SVGAGI (reference sequence). The V end lost 0 bases, the J end lost 7 bases, and 11 bases lay between the germline ends. The CDR3 covers 14 residues. The CDR3 DNA reads as TGTGCCAGCAGTTACTCGACTTTTTCAAATACGCAGTATTTT. Protein sequence: CASSYSTFSNTQYF.

The sample holds many counts of this clonotype. The chain couples TRBV27 to TRBJ2-6; 7 bases line up with TRBD1. Trimming took 7 bases from V and 2 from J; bases not matched to a gene: 2. The germline gives CDR1 MNHEY, CDR2 SMNVEV (reference sequence). CDR3 size: 14 residues. This CDR3 reads CASKGQAGANVLTF. The DNA of the CDR3 is TGTGCCAGCAAAGGACAGGCTGGGGCCAACGTCCTGACTTTC.

This clonotype was counted ten times or more. The chain combines TRBV29-1 with TRBJ2-1, with D maybe TRBD2 (6 bases). Trimming took 8 bases from V and 9 from J, leaving 11 bases between them. The CDR3 is 10 residues long. Per the germline V gene, CDR1 is SQVTM and CDR2 is ANQGSEA. This CDR3 reads CSSGGIEQFF. The CDR3 DNA is TGCAGCTCTGGGGGGATTGAGCAGTTCTTC.

This clonotype was counted many times. The rearrangement uses TRBV5-6 and TRBJ2-4; D is undetermined. The germline V gene encodes CDR1 SGHDT and CDR2 YYEEEE. The CDR3 totals 15 residues. V lost 3 bases to trimming and J lost 3 bases, with 13 bases between them. CDR3 loop: CASSSYYRGKNIQYF. The CDR3, as DNA: TGTGCCAGCAGCTCCTACTACCGCGGCAAAAACATTCAGTACTTC. Combining the CDR3 with reference TRBV5-6 and TRBJ2-4 gives the whole variable domain DAGVTQSPTHLIKTRGQQVTLRCSPKSGHDTVSWYQQALGQGPQFIFQYYEEEERQRGNFPDRFSGHQFPNYSSELNVNALLLGDSALYLCASSSYYRGKNIQYFGAGTRLSVL.

This clonotype was counted ten times or more. The genes are TRBV11-2 and TRBJ1-2; possibly TRBD1 for D (6 bases). CDR3 length: 14 amino acids. V lost 5 bases to trimming and J lost 3 bases, with 13 bases between them. Germline loops: CDR1 SGHAT, CDR2 FQNNGV. Written as DNA, the CDR3 is TGTGCCAGCAGCACTCAGACAGGAGACTATGGCTACACCTTC. It translates to CASSTQTGDYGYTF.

This clonotype has more than one count but fewer than ten. This chain connects TRBV7-2 to TRBJ2-3, with 7 bases lining up with TRBD1. The J segment lost 0 bases and the V segment lost 7 bases, leaving 4 bases of the junction unmatched. Per the germline V gene, CDR1 is SGHTA and CDR2 is FQGNSA. The CDR3 has 14 amino acids. In nucleotides, the CDR3 is TGTGCCAGCACCCTGACAGGGAGCACAGATACGCAGTATTTT. It is translated as CASTLTGSTDTQYF. The full variable domain, completed using reference TRBV7-2 and TRBJ2-3, is GAGVSQSPSNKVTEKGKDVELRCDPISGHTALYWYRQSLGQGLEFLIYFQGNSAPDKSGLPSDRFSAERTGGSVSTLTIQRTQQEDSAVYLCASTLTGSTDTQYFGPGTRLTVL.

CDR3: CASSLTAGGPGTGELFF. Written as DNA, the CDR3 is TGTGCCAGCAGCTTAACAGCGGGAGGGCCCGGCACCGGGGAGCTGTTTTTT. This sequence joins TRBV7-8 and TRBJ2-2; the match to TRBD2 covers 10 bases. The V gene end was trimmed by 2 bases and the J gene end by 4 bases; junction bases not matched to a gene: 7. The CDR3 extends over 17 amino acids. Germline CDR1 is SGHVS and CDR2 is FQNEAQ. The whole variable domain, filled in from reference TRBV7-8 and TRBJ2-2, reads GAGVSQSPRYKVAKRGQDVALRCDPISGHVSLFWYQQALGQGPEFLTYFQNEAQLDKSGLPSDRFFAERPEGSVSTLKIQRTQQEDSAVYLCASSLTAGGPGTGELFFGEGSRLTVL.

This clonotype has a handful of counts. The V call is TRBV7-2, the J call TRBJ1-4; a possible D gene is TRBD1 (5 bases). Germline V gene data show CDR1 as SGHTA and CDR2 as FQGNSA. The CDR3 is 15 residues long. V lost 2 bases and J 4 bases, leaving 11 bases between the germline ends. This CDR3 reads CASSLRGASNEKLFF. CDR3 nucleotides: TGTGCCAGCAGCTTAAGGGGAGCGAGTAATGAAAAACTGTTTTTT.

This clonotype was seen many times. This chain links TRBV4-2 with TRBJ2-7; the D gene could be TRBD1 or TRBD2 (5 bases each). This CDR3 comprises 15 residues. CDR1 is LGHNA, CDR2 YNFKEQ, per germline. Trimming shortened V by 0 bases and J by 2 bases, and 11 bases separated the two germline ends. The CDR3 sequence: CASSQDWDRAYEQYF. The CDR3 nucleotides are TGTGCCAGCAGCCAAGATTGGGACCGAGCCTACGAGCAGTACTTC.

This chain connects TRBV7-2 to TRBJ2-3; possible D gene TRBD1, 5 bases. Trimming took 0 bases from V and 4 from J, leaving 11 bases between them. The CDR3 sequence is 15 residues long. Germline CDR1 and CDR2: SGHTA and FQGNSA. The CDR3 region is CASSLAMGQADTQYF. The DNA for the CDR3 is TGTGCCAGCAGCTTAGCGATGGGGCAGGCAGATACGCAGTATTTT. Complete variable domain (other parts from reference TRBV7-2 and TRBJ2-3): GAGVSQSPSNKVTEKGKDVELRCDPISGHTALYWYRQSLGQGLEFLIYFQGNSAPDKSGLPSDRFSAERTGGSVSTLTIQRTQQEDSAVYLCASSLAMGQADTQYFGPGTRLTVL.

This clonotype was observed a few times. The chain employs TRBV28 and TRBJ2-5, with D possibly matching TRBD2 (5 bases). The CDR3 covers 15 residues. Trimming left V 2 bases short and J 0 bases short, with 10 bases between. The germline CDR1 and CDR2 sequences are MDHEN and SYDVKM. The CDR3 nucleotides are TGTGCCAGCAGTTTAACTAGGATGTACCAAGAGACCCAGTACTTC. Its protein is CASSLTRMYQETQYF.

This clonotype was picked up many times. The chain carries TRBV13 and TRBJ2-3; TRBD1 agrees at 8 bases. With 5 bases clipped from V and 2 bases from J, the junction kept 12 bases outside the gene matches. The germline V gene has CDR1 PRHDT and CDR2 FYEKMQ (reference sequence). This CDR3 comprises 17 residues. The CDR3 nucleotides are TGTGCCAGCAGCCAACCGGACAGGGCGGTTGACACAGATACGCAGTATTTT. It encodes CASSQPDRAVDTDTQYF.

This clonotype was detected many times. V usage is TRBV6-2 or TRBV6-3 and J usage is TRBJ2-7; no definite D call. V lost 7 bases and J 1 base, leaving 11 bases between the germline ends. Looked up from germline, CDR1 is MNHEY and CDR2 is SVGEGT. This CDR3 spans 13 amino acids. The CDR3 nucleotides are TGTGCCAGCAAGGCTGGCGGATCCTACGAGCAGTACTTC. Translation gives CASKAGGSYEQYF.

This clonotype was counted only a few times. For the CDR3, the DNA is TGTGCCAGCTGGCCTAGCGGGCTCCCTGACAATGAGCAGTTCTTC. Translation: CASWPSGLPDNEQFF. This chain uses TRBV7-9 with TRBJ2-1; 8 positions match TRBD2. This CDR3 has 15 amino acids. CDR1 and CDR2 (germline): SEHNR, FQNEAQ (reference sequence). V was clipped by 8 bases and J by 5 bases; unmatched bases: 11.